A single sample is the source of the 5 T cell receptor beta chains below, sequenced in a study of response to subunit inactivated influenza vaccine. One entry per CDR3 protein, called by TCRdb with MiXCR from the RT-PCR reads. The table lists a few hundred thousand distinct CDR3 sequences, 12% of them singletons. The sample in question was non-naive T cells sorted from PBMCs, obtained around 15 days before vaccination. The receptors were sampled from a man aged 45-60 years who received an inactivated influenza vaccine.

This clonotype was observed a few times. The genes are TRBV12-3 or TRBV12-4 and TRBJ2-1, with 7 bases fitting TRBD2. V trimming: 3 bases; J trimming: 7 bases; junction bases outside the gene matches: 6. This CDR3 spans 14 amino acids. The CDR3 loop reads CASSLSLAVNEQFF. CDR3 bases: TGTGCCAGCAGTTTGTCCCTAGCGGTAAATGAGCAGTTCTTC.

This clonotype has at least ten counts. The chain recombines TRBV6-5 with TRBJ2-5; D not resolved. CDR3 length equals 14 residues. Germline V CDR1 and CDR2: MNHEY, SVGAGI. V was pared by 2 bases and J by 6 bases, with 13 bases between. CDR3 amino acids: CASSYGRLGQTQYF. The CDR3 coding sequence is TGTGCCAGCAGTTACGGCCGGTTGGGTCAGACCCAGTACTTC.

This clonotype has only a few counts. The chain uses TRBV6-1 and TRBJ1-1; 7 bases are a match to TRBD1. Germline lookup yields CDR1 MNHNS and CDR2 SASEGT. This CDR3 comprises 14 residues. The J segment lost 4 bases and the V segment lost 7 bases, leaving 9 bases of the junction unmatched. CDR3 residues: CASNDLTGPTEAFF. The CDR3 region has the DNA TGTGCCAGCAACGACCTGACAGGGCCCACTGAAGCTTTCTTT.

This clonotype has a handful of counts. V is TRBV12-3 or TRBV12-4 and J is TRBJ1-1; D is perhaps TRBD1 (5 bases). The CDR3 length is 12 residues. Deletions cut 0 bases from V and 11 bases from J, with 10 bases between. CDR3 DNA: TGTGCCAGCAGTTTAGCGGGACCCACGGCTTTCTTT. It codes for CASSLAGPTAFF.

V gene TRBV5-5 combines with J gene TRBJ1-4; no firm D call. V was cut by 3 bases and J by 3 bases, with 9 bases left in between. The germline gives CDR1 SGHKS, CDR2 YYEKEE (reference sequence). The CDR3 extends over 14 amino acids. CDR3 loop: CASSSRAANEKLFF. The CDR3 nucleotides are TGTGCCAGCAGCTCCCGGGCCGCTAATGAAAAACTGTTTTTT.